The entry below describes one TCR beta chain. The V and J ends lost 4 bases and 4 bases respectively, with 27 bases between them. In germline, CDR1 is SGHDT, CDR2 YYEEEE. This CDR3 region has 19 residues. The data belong to a study of blood T cell repertoires in COVID-19. The repertoire was sequenced with immunoSEQ multiplex PCR; TCRdb's copy has only in-frame clones and lacks some. Of about 150,000 clones listed, around 85% are singletons. This clonotype originated in a woman in her sixties with acute or convalescent COVID-19. This rearrangement joins TRBV5-6 to TRBJ1-5, with D possibly TRBD1 on 6 matching bases. Sequencing used peripheral blood. CDR3 sequence: CASSPAGSRGFRGNQPQHF. CDR3 bases: TGTGCCAGCAGCCCCGCAGGAAGTCGGGGCTTTAGGGGGAATCAGCCCCAGCATTTT. Drawing the rest from reference TRBV5-6 and TRBJ1-5, the complete variable domain is DAGVTQSPTHLIKTRGQQVTLRCSPKSGHDTVSWYQQALGQGPQFIFQYYEEEERQRGNFPDRFSGHQFPNYSSELNVNALLLGDSALYLCASSPAGSRGFRGNQPQHFGDGTRLSIL.